The source of this TCR beta chain is a study of T cell repertoires in cytomegalovirus infection. About the research overall: The authors used CMV epitopes that were HLA-C-restricted (recently identified) and HLA-B-restricted (well studied). Public signatures in TCR beta pointed to CMV infection and matching HLA type.

As to this clonotype: Its cognate antigen is unknown.

TCRdb re-derived calls from the reads in MiXCR, one entry per CDR3 protein. This table holds 300,000 to 400,000 distinct CDR3 sequences, just under 25% found once. Germline V gene lookup returns CDR1 LGHNT and CDR2 FRNRAP. The CDR3 has 15 amino acids. V dropped 1 base and J dropped 6; count of bases not matched to a gene: 6. Study-wide points: CMV carriers with the relevant HLA were identified by cumulative public TCR beta family frequency. Across the ex vivo response, the dominant clonotypes were HLA-C-restricted CMV-specific TCR beta clonotypes.

Sequences were derived from cultured PBMCs, sampled from culture after CMV antigen stimulation. This TCR was recovered from a human donor in good health (CMV status not recorded). Some clones in this sample may be carry-over from other donors' samples. The chain carries TRBV12-5 and TRBJ1-5; 7 positions match TRBD1. In nucleotides, the CDR3 is TGTGCTAGTGGTTTGGACGGAAGACAGGGTCAGCCCCAGCATTTT. It specifies CASGLDGRQGQPQHF.